This TCR beta chain was obtained from a study of HIV-infected children after antiretroviral therapy interruption. Study information: Recorded EBV and CMV exposure existed for most children.

Sample treatment: PENTA 11 planned treatment interruption arm or continuous ART arm. Unique molecular identifiers were included in an RNA-based 3' RACE TCR library. TCRdb independently ran MiXCR on the 3' RACE reads; one entry per CDR3 protein. Of around 41,000 distinct CDR3 sequences listed, 5% to 8% are singletons. This clonotype was picked up many times. This specimen was CD45RA+ CD4+ T cells from PBMCs, pooled from several time points, taken from a donor given antiretroviral therapy, either interrupted or continuous. The subset: naive CD4+ CD45RA+ CD45RO- T cells. The source of this sequence is a pool of human donors with HIV.

Written as DNA, the CDR3 is TGTGCCTGGAGTGCAGCCAGGGGGCTAGGCTACACCTTC. Its translation: CAWSAARGLGYTF. The chain links TRBV30 to TRBJ1-2, with TRBD1 matching over 8 bases. The CDR3 runs to 13 residues. With 1 base clipped from V and 8 bases from J, the junction kept 6 bases outside the gene matches. Germline assignment: CDR1 GTSNPN and CDR2 SVGIG (reference sequence).